A selection of T cell receptor beta chains follows, all from one sample in a study of T cell responses to AZD1222 COVID-19 vaccine. Data came from immunoSEQ multiplex PCR; TCRdb stores just in-frame clones and leaves some out. The sample carries some 110,000 clones, just over 85% recorded once. Sample: peripheral blood, taken 28 days after the second AZD1222 dose. The receptors come from an adult who received the AZD1222 COVID-19 vaccine. Each CDR3 is given with its conserved first and last residue. D genes are given only for firm matches. The size field is filled for only some rows; it gives once, few, many or a size class.

d_gene	abundance	v_gene	j_gene	CDR3aa	CDR3nt
-	-	TRBV6-6	TRBJ2-2	CASSYLGRGFTGELFF	TGTGCCAGCAGTTACTTAGGCAGGGGATTTACCGGGGAGCTGTTTTTT
-	-	TRBV19	TRBJ2-1	CASSLSSYNEQFF	TGTGCCAGTAGTTTAAGCTCCTACAATGAGCAGTTCTTC
TRBD2	few	TRBV7-3	TRBJ2-7	CASSPAGAGIYEQYF	TGTGCCAGCAGCCCCGCGGGAGCGGGGATCTACGAGCAGTACTTC
-	-	TRBV13	TRBJ2-7	CASSYLLILDSYEQYF	TGTGCCAGCAGCTACCTTTTGATACTCGACTCCTACGAGCAGTACTTC
-	-	TRBV30	TRBJ2-5	CAWRLGETQYF	TGTGCCTGGAGGTTAGGGGAGACCCAGTACTTC
TRBD1	once	TRBV4-1	TRBJ1-2	CASSLGQPLANYGYTF	TGCGCCAGCAGCCTGGGACAGCCCTTAGCTAACTATGGCTACACCTTC
-	-	TRBV5-1	TRBJ2-7	CASSLFETSYEQYF	TGCGCCAGCAGCTTGTTCGAGACCTCCTACGAGCAGTACTTC
-	-	TRBV6-5	TRBJ2-1	CASKPEGMAYNEQFF	TGTGCCAGCAAGCCGGAGGGAATGGCCTACAATGAGCAGTTCTTC
-	-	TRBV5-6	TRBJ1-4	CASSQGLANEKLFF	TGTGCCAGCAGTCAGGGTTTGGCTAATGAAAAACTGTTTTTT
-	-	TRBV5-1	TRBJ2-4	CASSAGIGGNIQYF	TGCGCCAGCAGCGCTGGTATAGGGGGAAACATTCAGTACTTC
TRBD1	once	TRBV5-1	TRBJ1-4	CASSSGQKNEKLFF	TGCGCCAGCAGCTCGGGACAGAAAAATGAAAAACTGTTTTTT
-	once	TRBV18	TRBJ2-7	CASSFRQGTKASEQYF	TGTGCCAGCTCATTTAGACAGGGGACTAAGGCGAGCGAGCAGTACTTC
-	-	TRBV5-1	TRBJ1-1	CASSLEDTTKNTEAFF	TGCGCCAGCAGCTTGGAGGATACGACGAAGAACACTGAAGCTTTCTTT
-	-	TRBV14	TRBJ1-5	CASSPSGSNQPQHF	TGTGCCAGCAGCCCGTCCGGCAGCAATCAGCCCCAGCATTTT
-	-	TRBV9	TRBJ1-5	CASALGGGNQPQHF	TGTGCCAGCGCCCTGGGCGGAGGCAATCAGCCCCAGCATTTT
TRBD1	-	TRBV6-4	TRBJ1-2	CASSPGQGALSYTF	TGTGCCAGCAGTCCGGGACAGGGGGCGCTGAGCTACACCTTC
-	-	TRBV12-3/TRBV12-4	TRBJ1-4	CASSLRGREKLFF	TGTGCCAGCAGCCTGAGGGGTCGCGAAAAACTGTTTTTT
-	-	TRBV30	TRBJ2-7	CAWSHRYEQYF	TGTGCCTGGAGTCATCGCTACGAGCAGTACTTC
-	once	TRBV7-9	TRBJ1-5	CASSFGGANQPQHF	TGTGCCAGCAGCTTCGGGGGAGCGAATCAGCCCCAGCATTTT
-	once	TRBV29-1	TRBJ2-1	CSVRLTVEQFF	TGCAGCGTGCGACTGACGGTGGAGCAGTTCTTC
-	-	TRBV28	TRBJ2-7	CASSPAGRSSYEQYF	TGTGCCAGCAGCCCAGCAGGTCGGAGCTCCTACGAGCAGTACTTC
-	few	TRBV11-2	TRBJ2-7	CASSLDNIGYYEQYF	TGTGCCAGCAGCTTAGATAATATTGGGTACTACGAGCAGTACTTC
-	-	TRBV15	TRBJ1-4	CATSRTLGSELFF	TGTGCCACCAGCAGAACCCTGGGGTCCGAACTGTTTTTT
TRBD1	-	TRBV10-3	TRBJ2-7	CATRDRVNEQYF	TGTGCCACCAGGGACAGGGTAAACGAGCAGTACTTC
TRBD1	-	TRBV6-5	TRBJ1-2	CASQQGGGYTF	TGTGCCAGCCAACAGGGGGGCGGCTACACCTTC
-	once	TRBV7-2	TRBJ1-1	CASSFTRIFEAFF	TGTGCCAGCAGCTTTACTCGGATTTTTGAAGCTTTCTTT
-	-	TRBV9	TRBJ1-1	CASSVGVGNTEAFF	TGTGCCAGCAGCGTAGGGGTAGGGAACACTGAAGCTTTCTTT
-	-	TRBV13	TRBJ2-7	CASSLGTREQYF	TGTGCCAGCAGCTTAGGGACCCGAGAACAGTACTTC
-	few	TRBV28	TRBJ1-1	CASTLRDGYTEAFF	TGTGCCAGCACCCTCCGGGACGGATACACTGAAGCTTTCTTT
-	-	TRBV7-2	TRBJ1-5	CASSTERNQPQHF	TGTGCCAGCAGCACAGAACGTAATCAGCCCCAGCATTTT
-	-	TRBV29-1	TRBJ1-5	CSALSGGGNQPQHF	TGCAGCGCCCTCAGCGGGGGAGGCAATCAGCCCCAGCATTTT
-	-	TRBV9	TRBJ1-2	CASSVNSGTYGYTF	TGTGCCAGCAGCGTAAACTCAGGGACATATGGCTACACCTTC
-	-	TRBV10-2	TRBJ2-5	CATRQGETQYF	TGCGCCACCAGGCAGGGGGAGACCCAGTACTTC
TRBD2	few	TRBV7-2	TRBJ2-1	CASSLAVGGTYNEQFF	TGTGCCAGCAGCTTAGCCGTCGGGGGGACCTACAATGAGCAGTTCTTC
-	-	TRBV5-1	TRBJ1-1	CASSLGTGGTEAFF	TGCGCCAGCAGCTTGGGTACGGGAGGCACTGAAGCTTTCTTT
-	-	TRBV5-5	TRBJ1-3	CASRMGPNSGNTIYF	TGTGCCAGCAGAATGGGACCAAACTCTGGAAACACCATATATTTT
TRBD1	-	TRBV19	TRBJ2-1	CASSRFSGTGSNNEQFF	TGTGCCAGTAGCCGCTTCTCCGGGACAGGGTCCAACAATGAGCAGTTCTTC
TRBD1	-	TRBV5-1	TRBJ1-6	CASSYQGEDSPLHF	TGCGCCAGCAGCTACCAGGGGGAAGATTCACCCCTCCACTTT
-	-	TRBV28	TRBJ2-6	CASSPDSSGANVLTF	TGTGCCAGCAGCCCCGACAGCTCCGGGGCCAACGTCCTGACTTTC
-	-	TRBV6-4	TRBJ1-2	CASRGSPNYGYTF	TGTGCCAGCAGGGGCAGCCCTAACTATGGCTACACCTTC
-	-	TRBV5-1	TRBJ1-4	CASSLTEKNEKLFF	TGCGCCAGCAGCCTGACAGAGAAAAATGAAAAACTGTTTTTT
-	-	TRBV5-5	TRBJ2-7	CASSLSRTGTRYSYEQYF	TGTGCCAGCAGCTTGTCGCGGACAGGGACTAGATACTCCTACGAGCAGTACTTC
-	few	TRBV7-3	TRBJ1-2	CASSSQPGSQGGYTF	TGTGCCAGCAGCTCTCAACCGGGCTCCCAAGGTGGCTACACCTTC